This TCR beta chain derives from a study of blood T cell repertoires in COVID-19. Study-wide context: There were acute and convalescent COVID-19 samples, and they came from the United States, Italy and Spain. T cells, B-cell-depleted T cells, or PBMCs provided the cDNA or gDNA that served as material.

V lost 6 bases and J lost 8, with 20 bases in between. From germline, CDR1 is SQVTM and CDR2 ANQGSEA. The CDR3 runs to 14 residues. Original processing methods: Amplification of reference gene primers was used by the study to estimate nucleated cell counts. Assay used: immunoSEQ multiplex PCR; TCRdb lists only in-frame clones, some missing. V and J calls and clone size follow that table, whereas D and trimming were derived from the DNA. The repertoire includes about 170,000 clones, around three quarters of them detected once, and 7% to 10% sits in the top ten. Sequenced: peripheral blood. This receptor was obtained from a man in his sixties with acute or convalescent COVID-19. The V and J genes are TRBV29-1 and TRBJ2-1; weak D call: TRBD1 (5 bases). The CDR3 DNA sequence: TGCAGCGTCGACCAGGGTTTGGGTAGGGATGAGCAGTTCTTC. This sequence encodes CSVDQGLGRDEQFF.